These 25 T cell receptor beta chains were sequenced from one sample in a study of technical replicates of blood from several donors. TCRdb keeps only in-frame clones here, not all; method: immunoSEQ multiplex PCR. The data show tens of thousands of clones, with around 93% seen just once and roughly 0.26% held by the top ten. Sequencing input: T cells isolated from PBMCs. The receptor set was obtained from a human donor in good health.

The chain employs TRBV18 and TRBJ1-1; tentative D call: TRBD1 (6 bases). Trimming took 5 bases from V and 1 from J, leaving 8 bases between them. This CDR3 is 13 amino acids long. In germline, CDR1 is KGHSH, CDR2 LQKENI. This CDR3 reads CASSEGQNTEAFF. The CDR3 DNA reads TGTGCCAGCTCAGAGGGACAGAACACTGAAGCTTTCTTT.

This sequence joins TRBV11-2 and TRBJ2-7; 9 nucleotides line up with TRBD2. The V gene end was trimmed by 1 base and the J gene end by 7 bases; junction bases not matched to a gene: 8. Germline V CDR1 and CDR2: SGHAT, FQNNGV. The CDR3 loop spans 15 amino acids. The CDR3 region is CASSLVAGGVGEQYF. The CDR3 DNA reads TGTGCCAGCAGCTTAGTTGCGGGGGGGGTAGGGGAGCAGTACTTC.

The rearrangement uses TRBV19 and TRBJ2-2, with 9 bases aligning to TRBD1. Looked up from germline, CDR1 is LNHDA and CDR2 is SQIVND (reference sequence). This CDR3 has 15 amino acids. The V and J ends lost 5 bases and 5 bases, in that order; junction bases with no gene match: 6. The CDR3 nucleotides are TGTGCCAGTAGTCTACAGGGGGCCTGGACCGGGGAGCTGTTTTTT. Its translation is CASSLQGAWTGELFF.

The V gene is TRBV10-1, the J gene TRBJ2-1; 11 bases are a match to TRBD2. Germline V gene lookup returns CDR1 WNHNN and CDR2 SYGVQD (reference sequence). This CDR3 has 16 amino acids. The V gene end was trimmed by 3 bases and the J gene end by 2 bases; junction bases not matched to a gene: 3. CDR3 DNA sequence: TGCGCCAGCAGTGAACTACTAGCGGGGGCCTACAATGAGCAGTTCTTC. This translates into CASSELLAGAYNEQFF.

The sample holds a few counts of this clone. The V and J genes are TRBV2 and TRBJ2-2; tentatively, D is TRBD2 (6 bases). V shed 3 bases and J shed 4 bases, with 12 bases lying between them. Germline V gene lookup returns CDR1 SNHLY and CDR2 FYNNEI. CDR3 size: 15 residues. The CDR3 nucleotides are TGTGCCAGCAGTGAGACTAGGACGGTCACCGGGGAGCTGTTTTTT. Protein sequence: CASSETRTVTGELFF.

The CDR3 nucleotides read TGTGCCAGCACCCACGGGGGGTCCGGGGAGCTGTTTTTT. Protein product: CASTHGGSGELFF. The chain carries TRBV6-1 and TRBJ2-2; the match to TRBD2 covers 7 bases. V trimming: 7 bases; J trimming: 6 bases; junction bases outside the gene matches: 5. The CDR3 is made up of 13 amino acids. CDR1 MNHNS and CDR2 SASEGT come from the germline V gene.

The CDR3 loop reads CASSLARTGLSYEQYF. CDR3 coding DNA: TGCGCCAGCAGCTTGGCCCGGACTGGCCTTTCCTACGAGCAGTACTTC. V is TRBV5-1 and J is TRBJ2-7; a weak D match, TRBD2 (5 bases). This CDR3 comprises 16 residues. Germline V gives CDR1 SGHRS, CDR2 YFSETQ. Deletions cut 0 bases from V and 1 base from J, with 14 bases between. Full variable domain (remainder filled in from reference TRBV5-1 and TRBJ2-7): KAGVTQTPRYLIKTRGQQVTLSCSPISGHRSVSWYQQTPGQGLQFLFEYFSETQRNKGNFPGRFSGRQFSNSRSEMNVSTLELGDSALYLCASSLARTGLSYEQYFGPGTRLTVT.

This clone appeared a single time. This chain uses TRBV11-3 with TRBJ2-5; maybe TRBD1 (5 bases). Germline CDR1 reads SGHNT; CDR2 reads YENEEA. Deletions cut 5 bases from V and 2 bases from J, with 9 bases between. The CDR3 extends over 13 amino acids. The CDR3 coding sequence is TGTGCCAGCAGCACCAGGGAACAAGAGACCCAGTACTTC. It translates to CASSTREQETQYF. The full variable domain, its missing parts supplied by reference TRBV11-3 and TRBJ2-5, is EAGVVQSPRYKIIEKKQPVAFWCNPISGHNTLYWYLQNLGQGPELLIRYENEEAVDDSQLPKDRFSAERLKGVDSTLKIQPAELGDSAVYLCASSTREQETQYFGPGTRLLVL.

V is TRBV10-1 and J is TRBJ2-7; the D gene is possibly TRBD1 (6 bases). V lost 3 bases to trimming and J lost 5 bases, with 14 bases between them. The CDR3 length is 14 residues. CDR1 is WNHNN and CDR2 is SYGVQD in the germline V gene (reference sequence). The CDR3 sequence is CASSDGYRADEQYF. The CDR3 bases are TGCGCCAGCAGTGATGGGTACAGGGCAGACGAGCAGTACTTC.

This clone came up once. The genes are TRBV5-1 and TRBJ2-2; D is unclear. Trimming stripped 4 bases from V and 7 bases from J, with 11 bases between. Per the germline V gene, CDR1 is SGHRS and CDR2 is YFSETQ. The CDR3 totals 13 residues. The CDR3 reads CASSPDLRGELFF. The CDR3 nucleotides are TGCGCCAGCAGCCCTGACTTGCGCGGGGAGCTGTTTTTT. Variable domain in full (rest from reference TRBV5-1 and TRBJ2-2): KAGVTQTPRYLIKTRGQQVTLSCSPISGHRSVSWYQQTPGQGLQFLFEYFSETQRNKGNFPGRFSGRQFSNSRSEMNVSTLELGDSALYLCASSPDLRGELFFGEGSRLTVL.

The chain employs TRBV7-3 and TRBJ2-7, with 8 bases lining up with TRBD1. Germline CDR1 and CDR2: SGHTA and FQGTGA. J gave up 2 bases and V 5 bases, and 8 bases lay outside the gene matches. The CDR3 covers 15 residues. The CDR3: CASSPTGQGAYEQYF. CDR3 in DNA: TGTGCCAGCAGCCCAACAGGACAGGGAGCCTACGAGCAGTACTTC.

The chain carries TRBV6-4 and TRBJ2-2; TRBD1 aligns across 7 bases. The CDR3 runs 13 residues. V shed 8 bases and J 4 bases; nucleotides not matched to a gene: 4. Germline lookup yields CDR1 MRHNA and CDR2 SNTAGT. The CDR3 loop reads CASPGQITGELFF. The CDR3, as DNA: TGTGCCAGCCCGGGACAGATCACCGGGGAGCTGTTTTTT.

The genes are TRBV10-1 and TRBJ2-2, with 11 bases that match TRBD2. This CDR3 has 17 residues. Germline CDR1 and CDR2: WNHNN and SYGVQD (reference sequence). Unmatched junction bases numbered 8, after V lost 3 bases and J lost 5 bases. The CDR3 region has the DNA TGCGCCAGCAGTGATTCCCTAGCGGGAGGAGGAACCGGGGAGCTGTTTTTT. As protein: CASSDSLAGGGTGELFF.

The chain carries TRBV5-1 and TRBJ2-7; 8 bases fit TRBD2. J lost 5 bases, V lost 2 bases, and 12 bases had no gene match. The CDR3 sequence is 16 residues long. The V gene's germline CDR1 is SGHRS and CDR2 YFSETQ. CDR3 region: CASSFEETSGRNEQYF. DNA of the CDR3: TGCGCCAGCAGCTTCGAGGAGACAAGCGGGAGAAACGAGCAGTACTTC. Variable domain in full (rest from reference TRBV5-1 and TRBJ2-7): KAGVTQTPRYLIKTRGQQVTLSCSPISGHRSVSWYQQTPGQGLQFLFEYFSETQRNKGNFPGRFSGRQFSNSRSEMNVSTLELGDSALYLCASSFEETSGRNEQYFGPGTRLTVT.

V gene TRBV15 combines with J gene TRBJ2-5; 7 bases are shared with TRBD1. In germline, CDR1 is LNHNV, CDR2 YYDKDF (reference sequence). CDR3 size: 16 residues. Trimming took 0 bases from V and 4 from J; bases not matched to a gene: 8. This CDR3 reads CATSRDGRGWSETQYF. As DNA, the CDR3 is TGTGCCACCAGCAGAGACGGCAGGGGGTGGTCAGAGACCCAGTACTTC.

This chain connects TRBV7-6 to TRBJ2-7; D possibly corresponds to TRBD1 (5 bases). The length of the CDR3 is 16 residues. Germline assignment: CDR1 SGHVS and CDR2 FNYEAQ. V was trimmed by 1 base and J by 2 bases, leaving 15 bases between them. CDR3 nucleotide sequence: TGTGCCAGCAGCTTAGGATCGGCAGGGTCCCCCTACGAGCAGTACTTC. It is translated as CASSLGSAGSPYEQYF.

This clone was picked up one time. J is TRBJ2-1 and V is TRBV10-1, with TRBD2 matching over 7 bases. The CDR3 contains 15 residues. The V segment lost 0 bases and the J segment 4 bases; nucleotides outside the gene matches: 3. The germline V gene has CDR1 WNHNN and CDR2 SYGVQD (reference sequence). CDR3 in DNA: TGCGCCAGCAGTGAGTCGGCGGGAGCTTACAATGAGCAGTTCTTC. Protein product: CASSESAGAYNEQFF.

The V gene is TRBV29-1, the J gene TRBJ2-1; TRBD1 matches at 7 bases. The CDR3 runs to 11 residues. V shed 7 bases and J 5 bases; nucleotides not matched to a gene: 2. Germline CDR1 reads SQVTM; CDR2 reads ANQGSEA. The CDR3 DNA is TGCAGCGCCGGGACAGACAATGAGCAGTTCTTC. This codes for CSAGTDNEQFF.

The genes are TRBV5-6 and TRBJ2-7; 10 nucleotides align to TRBD1. The CDR3 is 15 residues long. J gave up 2 bases and V 6 bases, and 8 bases lay outside the gene matches. Germline V CDR1 and CDR2: SGHDT, YYEEEE. The CDR3 protein is CASTRRDRGAYEQYF. The CDR3, as DNA: TGTGCCAGCACCCGGCGGGACAGGGGTGCCTACGAGCAGTACTTC.

The chain is built from TRBV9 and TRBJ2-1, with 11 bases aligning to TRBD2. J was trimmed by 0 bases and V by 2 bases; bases with no gene match: 1. The CDR3 extends over 16 amino acids. CDR1 SGDLS and CDR2 YYNGEE come from the germline V gene. The CDR3 DNA follows: TGTGCCAGCAGCGTTCTAGCGGGAGGCTCCTACAATGAGCAGTTCTTC. Protein: CASSVLAGGSYNEQFF.

The chain couples TRBV4-1 to TRBJ1-1, with TRBD1 as a possible D gene (5 bases). Trimming removed 0 bases from V and 4 bases from J, with 12 bases in between. The CDR3 is made up of 15 amino acids. Looked up from germline, CDR1 is MGHRA and CDR2 is YSYEKL. CDR3 DNA: TGCGCCAGCAGCCAAGAATCAGGGATTGGCACTGAAGCTTTCTTT. Its protein is CASSQESGIGTEAFF.

The rearrangement joins TRBV19 to TRBJ1-3; D is possibly TRBD1 (6 bases). This CDR3 comprises 13 residues. Germline values: CDR1 LNHDA, CDR2 SQIVND (reference sequence). Trimming cost V 6 bases and J 3 bases, with 9 bases left between them. CDR3 nucleotide sequence: TGTGCCAGTAGCCAGGGGTATGGAAACACCATATATTTT. Translating gives CASSQGYGNTIYF.

The chain carries TRBV6-1 and TRBJ2-7; the match to TRBD1 covers 10 bases. There are 15 residues in the CDR3. The trim removed 6 bases at V and 5 bases at J, leaving 10 bases unmatched. Looked up from germline, CDR1 is MNHNS and CDR2 is SASEGT. The DNA for the CDR3 is TGTGCCAGCAGACCCACCGGGACAGGGGACCACGAGCAGTACTTC. Protein product: CASRPTGTGDHEQYF.

V usage is TRBV7-2 and J usage is TRBJ1-1; D is perhaps TRBD1 (5 bases). There are 14 residues in the CDR3. Germline lookup yields CDR1 SGHTA and CDR2 FQGNSA. V was pared by 5 bases and J by 1 base, with 11 bases between. CDR3 bases: TGTGCCAGCAGCCCGCAGGGTGGGAACACTGAAGCTTTCTTT. Translating gives CASSPQGGNTEAFF.

V is TRBV19 and J is TRBJ1-6; no clear D. There are 15 residues in the CDR3. The germline gives CDR1 LNHDA, CDR2 SQIVND (reference sequence). Trimming removed 2 bases at V and 8 bases at J, with 13 bases between. The CDR3 coding sequence is TGTGCCAGTAGTATATGGCGGTCCTCGGATTCACCCCTCCACTTT. Translating gives CASSIWRSSDSPLHF.